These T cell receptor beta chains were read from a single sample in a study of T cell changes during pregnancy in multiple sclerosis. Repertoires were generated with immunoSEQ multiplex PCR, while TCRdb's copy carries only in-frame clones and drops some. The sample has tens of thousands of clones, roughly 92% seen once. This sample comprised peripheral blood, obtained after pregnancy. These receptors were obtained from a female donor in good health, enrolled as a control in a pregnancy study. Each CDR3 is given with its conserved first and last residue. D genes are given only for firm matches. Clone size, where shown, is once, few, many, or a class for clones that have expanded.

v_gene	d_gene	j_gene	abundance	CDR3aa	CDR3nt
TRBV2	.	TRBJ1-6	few	CASSEALGGSPLHF	TGTGCCAGCAGTGAAGCGCTCGGAGGTTCACCCCTCCACTTT
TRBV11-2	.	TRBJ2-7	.	CASSLESAYEQYF	TGTGCCAGCAGCTTAGAGTCAGCCTACGAGCAGTACTTC
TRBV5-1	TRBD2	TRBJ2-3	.	CASSPWGSGGTDTQYF	TGCGCCAGCAGCCCTTGGGGGAGCGGGGGCACAGATACGCAGTATTTT
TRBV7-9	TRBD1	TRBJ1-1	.	CASSSTGGRSTEAFF	TGTGCCAGCAGCTCAACAGGGGGAAGGTCCACTGAAGCTTTCTTT
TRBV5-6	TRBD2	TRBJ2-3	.	CASTLAGEITDTQYF	TGTGCCAGCACCCTAGCGGGAGAGATCACAGATACGCAGTATTTT
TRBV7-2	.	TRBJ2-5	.	CASGRKDETQYF	TGTGCCAGCGGGAGAAAGGATGAGACCCAGTACTTC
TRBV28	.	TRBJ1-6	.	CASSWGRNNSPLHF	TGTGCCAGCAGTTGGGGCAGGAACAATTCACCCCTCCACTTT
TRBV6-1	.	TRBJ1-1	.	CASSAGRGTEAFF	TGTGCCAGCAGTGCCGGACGCGGGACTGAAGCTTTCTTT
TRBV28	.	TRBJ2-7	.	CASSFPRGQEQYF	TGTGCCAGCAGTTTTCCCAGAGGGCAAGAGCAGTACTTC
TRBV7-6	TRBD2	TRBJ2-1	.	CASSSLTIAGTYNEQFF	TGTGCCAGCAGCTCACTTACTATAGCGGGAACCTACAATGAGCAGTTCTTC
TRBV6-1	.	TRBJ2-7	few	CASSDRLQRHEQYF	TGTGCCAGCAGTGATAGACTTCAACGGCACGAGCAGTACTTC
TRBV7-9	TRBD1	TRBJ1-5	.	CASSLGGQGGQPQHF	TGTGCCAGCAGCTTAGGGGGACAGGGCGGTCAGCCCCAGCATTTT
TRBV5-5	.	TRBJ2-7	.	CASSARRTEFEISYEQYF	TGTGCCAGCAGCGCCAGGAGGACCGAATTCGAAATATCCTACGAGCAGTACTTC
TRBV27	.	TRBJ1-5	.	CASSFSGGSNQPQHF	TGTGCCAGCAGTTTCTCGGGTGGTAGCAATCAGCCCCAGCATTTT
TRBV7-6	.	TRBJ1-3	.	CASSPGVSGNTIYF	TGTGCCAGCAGCCCCGGTGTCTCTGGAAACACCATATATTTT
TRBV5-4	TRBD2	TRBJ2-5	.	CASSLGLAEEETQYF	TGTGCCAGCAGTCTAGGACTAGCGGAAGAAGAGACCCAGTACTTC
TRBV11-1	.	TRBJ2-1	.	CASSPKPTVRSYNEQFF	TGTGCCAGCAGCCCTAAACCGACAGTTCGCTCCTACAATGAGCAGTTCTTC
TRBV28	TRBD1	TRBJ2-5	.	CASSGSTGGEETQYF	TGTGCCAGCAGTGGCTCGACAGGGGGCGAGGAGACCCAGTACTTC
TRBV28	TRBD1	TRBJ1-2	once	CASTPLTGSGYTF	TGTGCCAGCACCCCCTTGACAGGGAGCGGCTACACCTTC
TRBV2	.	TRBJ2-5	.	CASNSGVQETQYF	TGTGCCAGCAATTCCGGGGTTCAAGAGACCCAGTACTTC
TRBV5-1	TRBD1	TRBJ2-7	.	CASSLTGQGPYEQYF	TGCGCCAGCAGCTTGACGGGACAGGGCCCCTACGAGCAGTACTTC
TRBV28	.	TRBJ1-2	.	CATEGGVNYGYTF	TGTGCCACGGAGGGAGGGGTGAACTATGGCTACACCTTC
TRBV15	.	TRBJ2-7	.	CATSRASGFHEQYF	TGTGCCACCAGCAGGGCCAGCGGGTTCCACGAGCAGTACTTC
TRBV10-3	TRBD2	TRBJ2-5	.	CAIRGTSGSETQYF	TGTGCCATCAGGGGGACTAGCGGGAGTGAGACCCAGTACTTC
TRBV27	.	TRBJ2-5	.	CASRSWTDQETQYF	TGTGCCAGCAGATCCTGGACAGATCAAGAGACCCAGTACTTC
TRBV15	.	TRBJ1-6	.	CATSRGLKEGLISPLHF	TGTGCCACCAGCAGAGGGCTTAAAGAGGGACTAATTTCACCCCTCCACTTT
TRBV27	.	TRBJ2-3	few	CASSSGASTDTQYF	TGTGCCAGCAGTTCAGGGGCCAGCACAGATACGCAGTATTTT
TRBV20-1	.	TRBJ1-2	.	CSVVYRDGYTF	TGCAGTGTCGTATACAGGGACGGCTACACCTTC
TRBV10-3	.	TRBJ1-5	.	CAPPTTGRGRPQHF	TGTGCCCCCCCAACAACAGGGAGAGGGCGGCCCCAGCATTTT
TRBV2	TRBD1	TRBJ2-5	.	CAILNRGQETQYF	TGTGCCATCCTAAACAGGGGTCAAGAGACCCAGTACTTC
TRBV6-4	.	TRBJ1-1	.	CASSVEVNTEAFF	TGTGCCAGCAGTGTGGAGGTGAACACTGAAGCTTTCTTT
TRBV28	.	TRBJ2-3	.	CASSRRGAPPDTQYF	TGTGCCAGCAGCCGGCGGGGTGCCCCCCCAGATACGCAGTATTTT
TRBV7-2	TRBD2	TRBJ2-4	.	CASSSSSGGIF	TGTGCCAGCAGCTCGTCTAGCGGGGGGATATTC
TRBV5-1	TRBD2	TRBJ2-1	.	CASSLGGGANEQFF	TGCGCCAGCAGCTTGGGCGGGGGGGCGAATGAGCAGTTCTTC
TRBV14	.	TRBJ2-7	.	CASSEELHEQYF	TGTGCCAGCTCTGAGGAACTGCACGAGCAGTACTTC
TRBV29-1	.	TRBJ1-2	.	CSTPGGAGYGYTF	TGCAGCACCCCCGGGGGGGCCGGCTATGGCTACACCTTC
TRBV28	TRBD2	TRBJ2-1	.	CASSGAGLALHNEQFF	TGTGCCAGCAGTGGGGCTGGACTAGCTTTACACAATGAGCAGTTCTTC
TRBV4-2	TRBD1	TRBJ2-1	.	CASSPRTGDYNEQFF	TGTGCCAGCAGCCCACGGACAGGGGACTACAATGAGCAGTTCTTC
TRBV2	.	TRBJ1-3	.	CAIPFPNTIYF	TGTGCCATCCCCTTCCCAAACACCATATATTTT
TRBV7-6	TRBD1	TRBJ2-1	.	CASSPYRTGSDNEQFF	TGTGCCAGCAGCCCCTACCGGACAGGGTCGGACAATGAGCAGTTCTTC
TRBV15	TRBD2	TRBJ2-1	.	CATSREVQREGYEQFF	TGTGCCACCAGCAGAGAGGTACAGCGGGAGGGGTATGAGCAGTTCTTC
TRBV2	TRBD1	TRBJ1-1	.	CASSPWGQGNTEAFF	TGTGCCAGCTCTCCTTGGGGACAGGGCAATACTGAAGCTTTCTTT
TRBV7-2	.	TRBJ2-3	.	CASSPGLATDTQYF	TGTGCCAGCAGCCCTGGCCTAGCGACAGATACGCAGTATTTT
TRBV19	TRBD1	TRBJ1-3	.	CASSQGDSGNTIYF	TGTGCCAGTAGTCAGGGGGACTCTGGAAACACCATATATTTT
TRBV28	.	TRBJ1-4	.	CASTSGGSRVGEKLFF	TGTGCCAGCACCTCCGGAGGTTCTAGGGTCGGGGAAAAACTGTTTTTT
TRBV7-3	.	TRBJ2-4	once	CAKGDTCKNIQYF	TGTGCGAAAGGGGACACGTGCAAAAACATTCAGTACTTC
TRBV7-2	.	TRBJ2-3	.	CASSPTVTDTQYF	TGTGCCAGCAGCCCGACAGTAACAGATACGCAGTATTTT
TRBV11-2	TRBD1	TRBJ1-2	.	CASSSTGQGYGYTF	TGTGCCAGCAGCTCGACTGGACAGGGGTACGGCTACACCTTC
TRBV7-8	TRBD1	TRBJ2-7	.	CASSDKEGQGVVGEQYF	TGTGCCAGCAGCGATAAGGAAGGACAGGGGGTAGTGGGGGAGCAGTACTTC
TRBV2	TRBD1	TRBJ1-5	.	CASRVDRAAHSNQPQHF	TGTGCCAGCAGGGTGGACAGGGCCGCTCATAGCAATCAGCCCCAGCATTTT
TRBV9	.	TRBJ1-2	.	CASSVGRAPAGYTF	TGTGCCAGCAGCGTTGGCAGGGCCCCCGCTGGCTACACCTTC
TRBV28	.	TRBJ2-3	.	CASSFRQATDTQYF	TGTGCCAGCAGTTTCAGGCAGGCCACAGATACGCAGTATTTT
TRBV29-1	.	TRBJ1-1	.	CSVEYWGQTKPEAFF	TGCAGCGTTGAATATTGGGGGCAGACAAAGCCTGAAGCTTTCTTT
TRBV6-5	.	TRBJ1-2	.	CASFSRTESYGYTF	TGTGCCAGCTTCTCCAGGACAGAGAGTTATGGCTACACCTTC